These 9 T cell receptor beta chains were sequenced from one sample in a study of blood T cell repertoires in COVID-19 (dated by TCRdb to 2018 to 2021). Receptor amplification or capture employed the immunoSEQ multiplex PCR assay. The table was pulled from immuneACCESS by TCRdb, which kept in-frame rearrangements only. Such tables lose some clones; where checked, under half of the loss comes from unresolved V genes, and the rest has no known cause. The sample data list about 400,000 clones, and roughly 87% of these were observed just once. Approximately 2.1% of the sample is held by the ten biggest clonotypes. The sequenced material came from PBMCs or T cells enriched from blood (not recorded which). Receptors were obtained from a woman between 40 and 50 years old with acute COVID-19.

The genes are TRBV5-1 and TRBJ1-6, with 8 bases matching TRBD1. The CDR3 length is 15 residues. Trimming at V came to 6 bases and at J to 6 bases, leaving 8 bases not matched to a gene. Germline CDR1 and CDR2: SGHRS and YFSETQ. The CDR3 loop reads CASTPGGQGNSPLHF. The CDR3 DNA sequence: TGCGCCAGCACCCCAGGTGGACAGGGTAATTCACCCCTCCACTTT.

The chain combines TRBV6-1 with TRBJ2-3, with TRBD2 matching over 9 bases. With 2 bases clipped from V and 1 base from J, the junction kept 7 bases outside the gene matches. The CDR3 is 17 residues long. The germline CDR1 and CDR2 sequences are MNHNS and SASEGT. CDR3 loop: CASSEQLSSGGTDTQYF. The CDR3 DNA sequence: TGTGCCAGCAGTGAACAGCTCTCTAGCGGGGGCACAGATACGCAGTATTTT.

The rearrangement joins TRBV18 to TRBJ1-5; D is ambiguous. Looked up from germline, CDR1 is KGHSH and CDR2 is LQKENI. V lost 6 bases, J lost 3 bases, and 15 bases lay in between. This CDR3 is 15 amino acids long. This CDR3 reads CASSMGSGYNQPQHF. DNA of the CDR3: TGTGCCAGCTCTATGGGTTCAGGATACAATCAGCCCCAGCATTTT.

CDR3 protein: CASSPGWDTEAFF. The CDR3, as DNA: TGTGCCAGCAGCCCCGGGTGGGACACTGAAGCTTTCTTT. The chain links TRBV6-5 to TRBJ1-1; D gene unclear. Trimming removed 6 bases from V and 3 bases from J, with 11 bases in between. The CDR3 extends over 13 amino acids. Germline values: CDR1 MNHEY, CDR2 SVGAGI.

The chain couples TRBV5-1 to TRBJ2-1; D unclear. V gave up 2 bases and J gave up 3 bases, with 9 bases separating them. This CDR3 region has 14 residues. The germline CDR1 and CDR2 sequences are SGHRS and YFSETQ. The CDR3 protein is CASSFTTGYNEQFF. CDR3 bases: TGCGCCAGCAGCTTTACGACTGGCTACAATGAGCAGTTCTTC. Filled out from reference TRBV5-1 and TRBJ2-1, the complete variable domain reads KAGVTQTPRYLIKTRGQQVTLSCSPISGHRSVSWYQQTPGQGLQFLFEYFSETQRNKGNFPGRFSGRQFSNSRSEMNVSTLELGDSALYLCASSFTTGYNEQFFGPGTRLTVL.

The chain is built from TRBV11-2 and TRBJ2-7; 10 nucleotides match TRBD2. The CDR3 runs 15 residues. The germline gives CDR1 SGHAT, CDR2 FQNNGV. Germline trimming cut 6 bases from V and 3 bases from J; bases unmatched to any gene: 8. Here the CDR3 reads CASSPGTSDFYEQYF. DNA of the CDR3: TGTGCCAGCAGTCCCGGGACTAGCGACTTCTACGAGCAGTACTTC.

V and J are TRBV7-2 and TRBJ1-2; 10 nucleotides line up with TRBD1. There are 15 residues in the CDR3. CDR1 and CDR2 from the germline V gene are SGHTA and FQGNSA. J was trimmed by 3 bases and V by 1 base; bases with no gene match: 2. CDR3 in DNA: TGTGCCAGCAGCTTAGTTGGACAGGGGGACTATGGCTACACCTTC. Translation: CASSLVGQGDYGYTF.

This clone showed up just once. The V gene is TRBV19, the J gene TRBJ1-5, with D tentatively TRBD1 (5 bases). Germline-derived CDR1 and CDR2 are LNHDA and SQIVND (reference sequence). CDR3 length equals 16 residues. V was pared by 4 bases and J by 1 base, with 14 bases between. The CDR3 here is CASSTDSSWSNQPQHF. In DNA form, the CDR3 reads TGTGCCAGTAGTACTGACAGCTCTTGGAGCAATCAGCCCCAGCATTTT.

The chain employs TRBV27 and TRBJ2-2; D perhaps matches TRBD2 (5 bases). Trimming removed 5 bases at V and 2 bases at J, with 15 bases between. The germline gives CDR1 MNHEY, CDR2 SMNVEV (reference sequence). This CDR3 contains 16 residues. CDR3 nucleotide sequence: TGTGCCAGCAGTAATTGGATCGGGGTTAACACCGGGGAGCTGTTTTTT. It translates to CASSNWIGVNTGELFF.